Given below is one TCR beta chain in context. The data belong to a study of T cells expressing NK-cell markers. The CDR3 contains 13 residues. CDR1 and CDR2 from the germline V gene are SNHLY and FYNNEI. TCRdb derives one entry per CDR3 protein from the 5' RACE reads, leaving out DNA. The sample data list fewer than 400,000 distinct CDR3 sequences. J is TRBJ1-5 and V is TRBV2; lacking DNA, the TRBD1 call made by TCRdb goes unchecked. Sequenced material: blood T cells: a sorted CD56 or NKG2C T cell subset, CD4+ or CD8+ T cells, or bulk PBMC T cells (not recorded which). This clonotype was sampled from a man aged 18-70 years in good health. The CDR3 sequence is CASGRQGPQPQHF. The full variable domain, completed using reference TRBV2 and TRBJ1-5, is EPEVTQTPSHQVTQMGQEVILRCVPISNHLYFYWYRQILGQKVEFLVSFYNNEISEKSEIFDDQFSVERPDGSNFTLKIRSTKLEDSAMYFCASGRQGPQPQHFGDGTRLSIL.